This section outlines one T cell receptor (beta chain) sequence together with its context. Antigen: not known. A single record per CDR3 protein comes from TCRdb applying MiXCR to the multiplex PCR reads. Among approximately 10,000 distinct CDR3 sequences listed, about 56% were seen once. This record belongs to a study of breast tumors, draining lymph nodes, adjacent tissues. Whole-study findings and limits: Luminal-like breast cancer showed significantly higher tumor–nontumor repertoire similarity than basal-like. The data were judged consistent with most tumor T cells coming from lymph node and expanding in tumor. Data only fit, rather than demonstrated, lymph node origin of most tumor T cells.

Sequenced input: breast tumor tissue. This sequence was found in a female donor with breast cancer. Some clones in this sample may be carry-over from other donors' samples.

CDR3 sequence: CASTTGTTTRGPYEQYF. CDR3 sequence (DNA): TGTGCCAGCACCACCGGGACAACAACACGGGGCCCCTACGAGCAGTACTTC. The genes are TRBV2 and TRBJ2-7, with D perhaps matching TRBD1 (6 bases). V lost 7 bases to trimming and J lost 2 bases, with 24 bases between them. This CDR3 spans 17 amino acids. CDR1 is SNHLY and CDR2 is FYNNEI in the germline V gene.